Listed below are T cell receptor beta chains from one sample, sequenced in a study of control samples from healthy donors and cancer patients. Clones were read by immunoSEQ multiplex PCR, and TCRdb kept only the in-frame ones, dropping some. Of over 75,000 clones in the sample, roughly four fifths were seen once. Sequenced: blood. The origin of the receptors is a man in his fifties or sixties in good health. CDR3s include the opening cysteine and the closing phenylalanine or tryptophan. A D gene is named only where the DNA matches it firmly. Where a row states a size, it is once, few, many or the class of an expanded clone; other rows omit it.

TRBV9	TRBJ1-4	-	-	TGTGCCAGCAGCCGGGACATTGCAACTAATGAAAAACTGTTTTTT	CASSRDIATNEKLFF
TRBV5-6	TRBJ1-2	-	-	TGTGCCAGCAGCTTGGCGCCGGACTATGGCTACACCTTC	CASSLAPDYGYTF
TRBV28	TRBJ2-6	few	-	TGTGCCAGCAGTCCTCTAAGGGACGCCAACTCTGGGGCCAACGTCCTGACTTTC	CASSPLRDANSGANVLTF
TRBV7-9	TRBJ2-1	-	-	TGTGCCAGCAGCTTATTGAGCTCCTACAATGAGCAGTTCTTC	CASSLLSSYNEQFF
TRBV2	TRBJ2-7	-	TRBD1	TGTGCCAGCAGCGGACAGGAACGCTCCTACGAGCAGTACTTC	CASSGQERSYEQYF
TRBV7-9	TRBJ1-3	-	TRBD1	TGTGCCAGCAGCTTTATACGGGACAGGGGTGGAAACACCATATATTTT	CASSFIRDRGGNTIYF
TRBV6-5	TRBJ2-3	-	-	TGTGCCAGCGCTTCAAAGGAGTTAGGTACGCAGTATTTT	CASASKELGTQYF
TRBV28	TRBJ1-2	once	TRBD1	TGTGCCAGCAGTTTAAGGGGGCCCATTAACTATGGCTACACCTTC	CASSLRGPINYGYTF
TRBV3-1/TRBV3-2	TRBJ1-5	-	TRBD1	TGTGCCAGCAGCCCCCTACAGGGGGCTGGCAATCAGCCCCAGCATTTT	CASSPLQGAGNQPQHF
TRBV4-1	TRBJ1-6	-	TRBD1	TGCGCCAGCAGCCAAAGGAGTCTGGGACAGGGTTCTTCCCTCCACTTT	CASSQRSLGQGSSLHF
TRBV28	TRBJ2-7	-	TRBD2	TGTGCCAGCAGCCCGGTCCGGGACTACCTTTCCTACGAGCAGTACTTC	CASSPVRDYLSYEQYF
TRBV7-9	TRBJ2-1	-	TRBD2	TGTGCCAGCAGCTCGTGGACTAGCGGGAGTGAGCAGTTCTTC	CASSSWTSGSEQFF
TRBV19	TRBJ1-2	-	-	TGTGCCAGTAGTATAGTCGGCGGGGCAGGCTACACCTTC	CASSIVGGAGYTF
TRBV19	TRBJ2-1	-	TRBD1	TGTGCCAGTAGTATAGGGGGAGGGACAGGGAGCAATGAGCAGTTCTTC	CASSIGGGTGSNEQFF
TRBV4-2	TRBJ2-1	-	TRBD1	TGTGCCAGCCCGACAGGGGGCGCCTACAATGAGCAGTTCTTC	CASPTGGAYNEQFF
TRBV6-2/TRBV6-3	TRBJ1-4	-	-	TGTGCCAGCAGTTACCTCCGGGGCCGACCGGCAACTAATGAAAAACTGTTTTTT	CASSYLRGRPATNEKLFF
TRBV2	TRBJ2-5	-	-	TGTGCCAGCAGTGAGGGGAAACAGGCCCGCCAGTACTTC	CASSEGKQARQYF
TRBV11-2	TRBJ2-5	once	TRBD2	TGTGCCAGCAGCTTAGATCTTGGGCGGGAGCAAGAGACCCAGTACTTC	CASSLDLGREQETQYF
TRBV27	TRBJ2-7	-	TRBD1	TGTGCCAGCAGTTTTAGGGGAGGACAGGGGAACTACGAGCAGTACTTC	CASSFRGGQGNYEQYF
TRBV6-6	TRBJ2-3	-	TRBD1	TGTGCCAGCAGGAAAAACTACAGGGGGAGCACAGATACGCAGTATTTT	CASRKNYRGSTDTQYF
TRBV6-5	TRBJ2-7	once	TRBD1	TGTGCCATGAGACAGGGGATTGGGGAGCAGTACTTC	CAMRQGIGEQYF
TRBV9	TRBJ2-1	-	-	TGTGCCAGCAGCCCCCCTGGGTATGAGCAGTTCTTC	CASSPPGYEQFF
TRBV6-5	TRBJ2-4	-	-	TGTGCCAGTTTAAACCGGGGGGCCAAAAACATTCAGTACTTC	CASLNRGAKNIQYF
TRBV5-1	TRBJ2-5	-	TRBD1	TGCGCCACCCGGACAGGGGAAGAGACCCAGTACTTC	CATRTGEETQYF
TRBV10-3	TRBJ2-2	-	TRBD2	TGTGCCACAAGGACTAGCCGAGACACCGGGGAGCTGTTTTTT	CATRTSRDTGELFF
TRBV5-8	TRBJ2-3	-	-	TGTGCCAGCATCTTAGGGCCAGGGGCTCGAGATACGCAGTATTTT	CASILGPGARDTQYF
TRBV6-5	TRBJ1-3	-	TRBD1	TGTGCCAGCAGCCGCGACAGGGGGGATGGAAACACCATATATTTT	CASSRDRGDGNTIYF
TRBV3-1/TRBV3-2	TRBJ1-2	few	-	TGTGCCAGCAGCCAAGTACCTAACTATGGCTACACCTTC	CASSQVPNYGYTF
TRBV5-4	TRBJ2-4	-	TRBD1	TGTGCCAGCAGCTTTACGGGACAGGTTCAGTACTTC	CASSFTGQVQYF
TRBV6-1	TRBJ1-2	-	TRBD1	TGTGCCAGCAGTGATACAGGGGAGAGTGGCTACACCTTC	CASSDTGESGYTF
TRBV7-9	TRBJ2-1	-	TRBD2	TGTGCCAGCAGCTTAGTTGGGGGACTAGCCCGCCCAGAGCAGTTCTTC	CASSLVGGLARPEQFF
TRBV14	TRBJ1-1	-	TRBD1	TGTGCCAGCAGCCACGCTTTGACAGGGGGGGAAGCTTTCTTT	CASSHALTGGEAFF
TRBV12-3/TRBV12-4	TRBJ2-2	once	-	TGTGCCAGCAGTGCCTCTCACGGGGAGCTGTTTTTT	CASSASHGELFF
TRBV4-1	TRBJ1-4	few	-	TGCGCCAGCAGTCATGACAGGCTTGAAAAACTGTTTTTT	CASSHDRLEKLFF
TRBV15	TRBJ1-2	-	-	TGTGCCACCAGCAGGAACCGGGGCAACTATGGCTACACCTTC	CATSRNRGNYGYTF
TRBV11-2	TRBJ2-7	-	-	TGTGCCAGCAGCTTCGGTACTTACGAGCAGTACTTC	CASSFGTYEQYF
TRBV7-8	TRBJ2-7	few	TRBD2	TGTGCCAGCAGCCCGATAGCGGGGAGCTCCTACGAGCAGTACTTC	CASSPIAGSSYEQYF
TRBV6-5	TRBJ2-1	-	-	TGTGCCAGCAGTCGGACGGCAAATGAGCAGTTCTTC	CASSRTANEQFF
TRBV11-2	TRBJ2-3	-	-	TGTGCCAGCAGCTTAGTGGGGGACGCACGGAGTAATACGCAGTATTTT	CASSLVGDARSNTQYF
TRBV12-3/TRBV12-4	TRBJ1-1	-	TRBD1	TGTGCCAGCAGGTATACAGGGGACACTGAAGCTTTCTTT	CASRYTGDTEAFF
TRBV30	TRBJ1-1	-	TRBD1	TGTGCCTGGGGACAGGGAATGTACACTGAAGCTTTCTTT	CAWGQGMYTEAFF
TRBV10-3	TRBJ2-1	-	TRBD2	TGTGCCATCAGTAATATAGCGGGGGGATACAATGAGCAGTTCTTC	CAISNIAGGYNEQFF
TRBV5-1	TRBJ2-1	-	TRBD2	TGCGCCAGCAGCGTCTCCGGACTAGGGCCCTCCAATGAGCAGTTCTTC	CASSVSGLGPSNEQFF
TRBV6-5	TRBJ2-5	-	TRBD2	TGTGCCAGCAGTCCGGGGGGGCGGGAGACCCAGTACTTC	CASSPGGRETQYF